Sequencing of this T cell receptor (beta chain) was carried out in a study of blood T cell repertoires in COVID-19. Whole-study context: Whether acute or convalescent, the COVID-19 samples came from the United States, Italy and Spain. The analysed material was cDNA or gDNA that came from T cells, B-cell-depleted T cells, or PBMCs.

With V trimmed by 5 bases and J by 1 base, 12 bases remained unmatched. The CDR3 sequence is 17 residues long. CDR1 and CDR2 (germline): MNHEY, SVGEGT. The repertoire was sequenced with immunoSEQ multiplex PCR; TCRdb's copy has only in-frame clones and lacks some. The data show 200,000 to 300,000 clones, with approximately 85% seen just once and approximately 13% held by the top ten. This receptor was identified in a woman in her sixties with active or convalescent COVID-19. V usage is TRBV6-2 or TRBV6-3 and J usage is TRBJ1-2; TRBD1 matches 8 bases. Sequencing was performed on peripheral blood. CDR3 nucleotide sequence: TGTGCCAGCAGTCTCCGGGACAGGTCGCTCAGTAACTATGGCTACACCTTC. Translating it yields CASSLRDRSLSNYGYTF.